The text below deals with one T cell receptor (beta chain). The method was immunoSEQ multiplex PCR; TCRdb's version includes in-frame clones alone and lacks a portion of them. Of tens of thousands of clones detected, roughly 83% appear once; the ten largest clones hold about 8.5%. These data are taken from a study of radiotherapy plus CTLA-4 blockade in lung cancer. CDR3 size: 15 residues. Trimming removed 7 bases at V and 4 bases at J, with 17 bases between. Germline CDR1 MNHEY, CDR2 SMNVEV (reference sequence). This sequence was found in a human donor with non-small cell lung cancer who had a complete response to radiotherapy plus ipilimumab. V gene TRBV27 combines with J gene TRBJ2-1; D is uncertain. Here the sequenced sample was peripheral blood, taken from a patient treated with radiotherapy plus ipilimumab. CDR3 sequence (DNA): TGTGCCAGCAATAAATTTGGGCCCACGTACAATGAGCAGTTCTTC. Its translation: CASNKFGPTYNEQFF.